These 7 T cell receptor beta chains were all obtained from the same sample, sequenced in a study of blood T cells in healthy people across ages (dated by TCRdb to between 2015 and 2016). Libraries were built with 5' RACE. The instrument was an Illumina HiSeq 2500. A second PCR of about 7 to 12 cycles was run with a J-beta primer mix and a sample-barcoded 5' primer. TCRdb applied fastp at Q25 and MiXCR to the public reads, then kept only in-frame beta chains. Each record represents a unique CDR3 protein, reported with the most common genes and DNA among its rows. The sample records fewer than 1,000,000 distinct CDR3 sequences, 40% to 50% of which are singletons. Of the sample, about a fifth falls within the top ten clones. The sequencing input was blood. These TCRs come from a man in his sixties in good health.

This chain links TRBV10-3 with TRBJ2-7; D is uncertain. The CDR3 has 13 amino acids. The germline CDR1 and CDR2 sequences are ENHRY and SYGVKD. Trimming removed 3 bases from V and 3 bases from J, with 9 bases in between. CDR3 amino acids: CAISEQRDYEQYF. The CDR3 region has the DNA TGTGCCATCAGTGAACAGAGAGACTACGAGCAGTACTTC.

The chain is built from TRBV18 and TRBJ2-4, with a possible D match to TRBD2 (6 bases). Near its end, the DNA agrees better with TRBJ2-7, so the J call may be wrong. Germline V lookup: CDR1 KGHSH, CDR2 LQKENI. The CDR3 sequence is 15 residues long. The DNA of the CDR3 is TGTGCCAGCTCTCCCGTCGGGGGTAACCCCTACGAGCAGTACTTC. This gives the protein CASSPVGGNPYEQYF.

This clonotype was recorded a few times. This chain connects TRBV5-4 to TRBJ1-2; no clear D gene. The germline V gene encodes CDR1 SGHNT and CDR2 YYREEE (reference sequence). CDR3 length: 15 residues. Trimming cost V 0 bases and J 7 bases, with 16 bases left between them. Here the CDR3 DNA reads TGTGCCAGCAGCTTGGGCCGCGCGGAATGGGGTGGCTACACCTTC. Translation gives CASSLGRAEWGGYTF.

The chain employs TRBV6-1 and TRBJ1-2; 9 bases are a match to TRBD1. V lost 2 bases to trimming and J lost 7 bases; unmatched junction nucleotides: 14. CDR1 and CDR2 (germline): MNHNS, SASEGT. The CDR3 is 17 amino acids. The CDR3: CASSEPTGGLDLVGYTF. The CDR3 nucleotides read TGTGCCAGCAGTGAACCTACAGGGGGCTTGGACTTAGTTGGCTACACCTTC.

The table lists this clonotype with a few counts. This chain links TRBV20-1 with TRBJ2-6; 12 bases are a match to TRBD1. V gave up 5 bases and J gave up 17 bases; unmatched junction bases: 10. The germline V gene encodes CDR1 DFQATT and CDR2 SNEGSKA (reference sequence). The CDR3 sequence is 13 residues long. The CDR3 loop is CSASPGTGGDLTF. The CDR3 nucleotides are TGCAGTGCTTCACCGGGGACAGGGGGCGACTTGACTTTC.

The gene calls are TRBV7-2 and TRBJ2-2, with unresolved D. The V end was cut by 1 base, the J end by 4 bases, with 16 bases between. The CDR3 spans 17 residues. The germline V gene encodes CDR1 SGHTA and CDR2 FQGNSA. This CDR3 reads CASSLDGWKAVTGELFF. DNA for the CDR3: TGTGCCAGCAGCTTAGACGGGTGGAAGGCGGTCACCGGGGAGCTGTTTTTT.

The gene calls are TRBV7-9 and TRBJ1-2; perhaps TRBD1 as D (5 bases). Germline CDR1 is SEHNR and CDR2 is FQNEAQ (reference sequence). V gave up 5 bases and J gave up 2 bases, with 15 bases separating them. This CDR3 is built from 15 residues. The CDR3 loop reads CASSQSGWGNYGYTF. The CDR3 DNA is TGTGCCAGCAGCCAAAGTGGGTGGGGGAACTATGGCTACACCTTC.